Below are 5 T cell receptor beta chains sequenced from a single sample in a study of beta chain features in type 1 diabetes. Study-wide results and caveats: Significant though moderate, a shortening of TCRB CDR3s appeared in all four CD4+ subsets of Type 1 diabetes patients.

These receptors have no known antigen. Of the isolated RNA, all was reverse transcribed, and so the sequenced material was expressed TCRB transcripts. Assay: immunoSEQ multiplex PCR; the TCRdb copy retains only in-frame clones and omits some. Of about 160,000 clones in the sample, approximately 9.1% were seen once. Material for sequencing was central memory CD4+ T cells from blood. The receptors shown here come from a woman aged 30 to 39 with type 1 diabetes.

The J gene is TRBJ1-2, the V gene TRBV7-8, with D unresolved. CDR3 length equals 13 residues. V shed 2 bases and J shed 4 bases, with 8 bases lying between them. CDR1 is SGHVS and CDR2 is FQNEAQ in the germline V gene. The CDR3 nucleotides are TGTGCCAGCAGCTTACAGGTGTTCTATGGCTACACCTTC. Translation: CASSLQVFYGYTF.

The table lists this clone with many counts. The chain uses TRBV7-9 and TRBJ2-1; weak D call: TRBD1 (6 bases). Looked up from germline, CDR1 is SEHNR and CDR2 is FQNEAQ (reference sequence). CDR3 length: 15 amino acids. Trimming cost V 4 bases and J 5 bases, with 15 bases left between them. This CDR3 reads CASSYLQGIDNEQFF. For the CDR3, the DNA is TGTGCCAGCAGCTACCTACAGGGTATTGACAATGAGCAGTTCTTC.

In the case of this clone: Germline is not matched at one junction end, which may reflect a read error. This chain links TRBV7-7 with TRBJ2-5, with TRBD2 identical over 7 bases. The CDR3 runs 14 residues. CDR1 and CDR2 (germline): SSHAT, FNYEAQ (reference sequence). The CDR3 loop reads CASSLVRGGETQYF. The DNA of the CDR3 is TGTGCTAGCAGCTTAGTTCGGGGAGGGGAGACCCAGTACTTC.

This clone was observed many times. This chain joins TRBV9 and TRBJ2-7; D unresolved. Trimming left V 8 bases short and J 7 bases short, with 7 bases between. Germline values: CDR1 SGDLS, CDR2 YYNGEE. CDR3 length: 9 amino acids. Written as DNA, the CDR3 is TGTGCCAGAACGAGGGAGCAGTACTTC. This encodes CARTREQYF.

In its sample, this clone was seen a few times. The genes are TRBV5-1 and TRBJ1-1; D may be TRBD1 (5 bases). CDR1 is SGHRS, CDR2 YFSETQ, per germline. This CDR3 has 13 residues. Trimming shortened V by 5 bases and J by 2 bases, and 10 bases separated the two germline ends. Written as DNA, the CDR3 is TGCGCCAGCAGTGATCAGGGTAACACTGAAGCTTTCTTT. This gives the protein CASSDQGNTEAFF.